This T cell receptor (beta chain) came from a study of blood T cells in healthy people across ages. Each donor was a healthy Caucasian individual from Russia, aged about 6 to 95. For every donor, a draw yielded 7.5 to 10 milliliters of peripheral blood. This CDR3 is 14 amino acids long. The V end was cut by 6 bases, the J end by 8 bases, with 19 bases between. CDR1 SGHTA and CDR2 FQGNSA come from the germline V gene. Primed by a sample-barcoded 5' primer and a J-beta primer mix, a second PCR proceeded for about 7 to 11 cycles. A tag from a template-switch adaptor with 12 random nucleotides marked each cDNA molecule. TCRdb reprocessed the 5' RACE reads with MiXCR, giving one entry per CDR3 protein. Here the sample spans 700,000 to 850,000 distinct CDR3 sequences, 35% to 40% being singletons.

The sequence derives from a young man in good health. Material for sequencing was blood. V is TRBV7-2 and J is TRBJ1-2, with D hard to call. In DNA, the CDR3 is TGTGCCAGCAGTCGCTCTTCGGGATTGGGAGGCTACACCTTC. Protein product: CASSRSSGLGGYTF.